These 2 T cell receptor beta chains came from one sample sequenced in a study of CD8+ T cells in alopecia areata. RNA was extracted and reverse transcribed into cDNA as the sequencing template. Here immunoSEQ multiplex PCR was the method, and the copy in TCRdb shows in-frame clones only, minus some. The sample records about 210,000 clones, 66% being singletons. Sample treatment: oral pan-JAK inhibitor, 5-10 mg twice daily. The sample was CD4+ T cells sorted from blood, taken between weeks 43 and 45, from a patient treated with tofacitinib. The receptor source for this set is a human donor with alopecia areata.

The CDR3 loop reads CASTILAGSTDTQYF. The CDR3 DNA reads TGTGCCAGCACTATTCTTGCGGGTTCGACAGATACGCAGTATTTT. The genes are TRBV18 and TRBJ2-3, with D perhaps matching TRBD2 (5 bases). The V and J ends lost 8 bases and 3 bases respectively, with 18 bases between them. There are 15 residues in the CDR3. Per germline, CDR1 KGHSH and CDR2 LQKENI.

This clone has only a few counts. This chain uses TRBV28 with TRBJ2-1, with 7 bases that match TRBD2. V was pared by 8 bases and J by 11 bases, with 12 bases of the junction left unmatched. Germline V gene lookup returns CDR1 MDHEN and CDR2 SYDVKM. The CDR3 length is 13 residues. CDR3: CASYGYFGTKQFF. The CDR3 DNA sequence: TGTGCCAGCTACGGATACTTCGGGACTAAGCAGTTCTTC. The full variable domain, completed using reference TRBV28 and TRBJ2-1, is DVKVTQSSRYLVKRTGEKVFLECVQDMDHENMFWYRQDPGLGLRLIYFSYDVKMKEKGDIPEGYSVSREKKERFSLILESASTNQTSMYLCASYGYFGTKQFFGPGTRLTVL.